Below, 27 T cell receptor beta chains from the same sample are listed, as sequenced in a study of CD8 T cells in ankylosing spondylitis. Study-wide results and caveats: There was a TCR beta motif, made of eight highly homologous variants, that appeared characteristic of ankylosing spondylitis blood.

TCRdb ran MiXCR on the 5' RACE reads and lists one entry per CDR3 protein. Of about 540,000 distinct CDR3 sequences in the sample, about 13% were seen once. What these receptors recognize is not known. Source material: blood, either unsorted or a sorted T cell fraction (not recorded which). These receptors originate from a male donor with ankylosing spondylitis.

This clonotype was recorded a few times. This chain joins TRBV20-1 and TRBJ1-1, with D unresolved. CDR1 DFQATT and CDR2 SNEGSKA come from the germline V gene (reference sequence). The CDR3 is 14 amino acids. V was shortened by 4 bases and J by 6 bases, with 18 bases between the two germline ends. CDR3 amino acids: CSAINARAAAEAFF. The CDR3 region has the DNA TGCAGTGCTATTAACGCCCGGGCTGCGGCTGAAGCTTTCTTT.

CDR3 in DNA: TGTGCCAGCAGCTTAGTAGGGATTGAGCAGTTCTTC. Protein sequence: CASSLVGIEQFF. The V call is TRBV7-9, the J call TRBJ2-1; D not certain. The CDR3 covers 12 residues. CDR1 and CDR2 from the germline V gene are SEHNR and FQNEAQ (reference sequence). V was cut by 1 base and J by 9 bases, with 7 bases left in between.

J is TRBJ1-3 and V is TRBV2; 9 nucleotides match TRBD1. Losses at the gene ends were 6 bases for V and 2 bases for J; bases not matched to a gene: 5. This CDR3 contains 15 residues. Germline values: CDR1 SNHLY, CDR2 FYNNEI. CDR3 protein: CASRLQGAAGNTIYF. CDR3 coding DNA: TGTGCCAGCAGGCTACAGGGGGCGGCTGGAAACACCATATATTTT.

This clonotype was observed a few times. The chain couples TRBV4-1 to TRBJ2-2; 10 bases fit TRBD2. The junction had 1 base not matched to a gene; V was cut back by 0 bases and J by 3 bases. Germline V lookup: CDR1 MGHRA, CDR2 YSYEKL. This CDR3 comprises 16 residues. The CDR3 DNA is TGCGCCAGCAGCCAAGAGGGACTAGCGTACACCGGGGAGCTGTTTTTT. Its translation: CASSQEGLAYTGELFF.

In its sample, this clonotype was seen many times. The chain links TRBV3-1 to TRBJ2-1, with D possibly being TRBD1 (5 bases). This CDR3 region has 13 residues. Trimming pared 0 bases from V and 9 bases from J, leaving 9 bases between. The germline gives CDR1 LGHDT, CDR2 YNNKEL (reference sequence). The CDR3 sequence: CASSQDRVSEQFF. In DNA form, the CDR3 reads TGTGCCAGCAGCCAAGACAGGGTGAGTGAGCAGTTCTTC.

This clonotype was observed a few times. The chain employs TRBV10-1 and TRBJ2-1; TRBD2 is a possible D gene (6 bases). The germline V and J ends were trimmed by 6 bases and 5 bases, with 11 bases remaining between them. This CDR3 has 13 amino acids. Germline V gene data show CDR1 as WNHNN and CDR2 as SYGVQD (reference sequence). CDR3 amino acids: CASSVGGDNEQFF. CDR3 in DNA: TGCGCCAGCAGCGTCGGGGGAGACAATGAGCAGTTCTTC.

This clonotype was found many times. CDR3 protein: CASSPGQGRGADTQYF. CDR3 DNA sequence: TGCGCCAGCAGCCCTGGACAGGGCCGGGGAGCAGATACGCAGTATTTT. V and J are TRBV4-1 and TRBJ2-3, with 8 positions matching TRBD1. In germline, CDR1 is MGHRA, CDR2 YSYEKL. This CDR3 has 16 amino acids. Trimming took 4 bases from V and 4 from J; bases not matched to a gene: 10.

This clonotype was recorded a few times. The rearrangement uses TRBV5-1 and TRBJ2-2; 7 nucleotides line up with TRBD2. Trimming removed 4 bases from V and 0 bases from J; junction bases left unmatched: 12. The CDR3 extends over 18 amino acids. Looked up from germline, CDR1 is SGHRS and CDR2 is YFSETQ. CDR3 in DNA: TGCGCCAGCAGCGCTGGGGGGGTCGGCGGGGCGAACACCGGGGAGCTGTTTTTT. Encoded protein: CASSAGGVGGANTGELFF.

The chain combines TRBV6-5 with TRBJ2-3; D possibly corresponds to TRBD2 (5 bases). V lost 2 bases, J lost 1 base, and 7 bases lay in between. The germline V gene encodes CDR1 MNHEY and CDR2 SVGAGI. CDR3 length equals 14 residues. CDR3 bases: TGTGCCAGCAGTTACGCCGGGGGCACAGATACGCAGTATTTT. Amino acid sequence: CASSYAGGTDTQYF.

The chain recombines TRBV29-1 with TRBJ2-7; unclear D gene. The CDR3 consists of 12 residues. CDR1 and CDR2 (germline): SQVTM, ANQGSEA. The V and J ends lost 6 bases and 3 bases respectively, with 12 bases between them. CDR3 sequence reads: CSVQTRYYEQYF. In DNA form, the CDR3 reads TGCAGCGTACAGACAAGATACTACGAGCAGTACTTC.

The CDR3 is CASSLGHGTEAFF. The CDR3 DNA sequence: TGTGCCAGCAGCTTAGGGCACGGCACTGAAGCTTTCTTT. This rearrangement joins TRBV11-3 to TRBJ1-1, with no clear D. This CDR3 region has 13 residues. Germline V gene lookup returns CDR1 SGHNT and CDR2 YENEEA. V lost 1 base to trimming and J lost 4 bases, with 7 bases between them. The full variable domain, in which reference TRBV11-3 and TRBJ1-1 provide the parts outside the CDR3, is EAGVVQSPRYKIIEKKQPVAFWCNPISGHNTLYWYLQNLGQGPELLIRYENEEAVDDSQLPKDRFSAERLKGVDSTLKIQPAELGDSAVYLCASSLGHGTEAFFGQGTRLTVV.

V is TRBV27 and J is TRBJ2-1; weak D call: TRBD2 (5 bases). Trimming left V 4 bases short and J 4 bases short, with 14 bases between. Germline CDR1 and CDR2: MNHEY and SMNVEV (reference sequence). The CDR3 is 15 amino acids. The CDR3 sequence is CASSSPRGRYNEQFF. CDR3 DNA: TGTGCCAGCAGTTCCCCCCGGGGAAGGTACAATGAGCAGTTCTTC.

This clonotype occurred a few times. The chain is built from TRBV9 and TRBJ1-5; no reliable D call. Germline-derived CDR1 and CDR2 are SGDLS and YYNGEE. The germline V and J ends were trimmed by 3 bases and 3 bases, with 10 bases remaining between them. The CDR3 spans 14 residues. The CDR3 is CASSAGLNNQPQHF. CDR3 nucleotides: TGTGCCAGCAGCGCCGGACTTAACAATCAGCCCCAGCATTTT. The variable domain in full, completed from reference TRBV9 and TRBJ1-5, reads DSGVTQTPKHLITATGQRVTLRCSPRSGDLSVYWYQQSLDQGLQFLIQYYNGEERAKGNILERFSAQQFPDLHSELNLSSLELGDSALYFCASSAGLNNQPQHFGDGTRLSIL.

This clonotype was seen at least ten times. J is TRBJ2-2 and V is TRBV7-9, with D possibly matching TRBD1 (5 bases). The V and J ends lost 0 bases and 5 bases respectively, with 10 bases between them. This CDR3 is 15 amino acids long. In germline, CDR1 is SEHNR, CDR2 FQNEAQ (reference sequence). CDR3 in DNA: TGTGCCAGCAGCTTAGCCCAGGGATGGACCGGGGAGCTGTTTTTT. This encodes CASSLAQGWTGELFF.

This clonotype was detected once. The V gene is TRBV20-1, the J gene TRBJ2-2; TRBD2 agrees at 9 bases. The length of the CDR3 is 15 residues. V gave up 5 bases and J gave up 7 bases; unmatched junction bases: 11. Germline CDR1 DFQATT, CDR2 SNEGSKA (reference sequence). CDR3 in DNA: TGCAGTGCTCCTTTTAGCGGGAGATGGGGCGGGGAGCTGTTTTTT. Translated: CSAPFSGRWGGELFF.

This chain connects TRBV28 to TRBJ2-1, with unresolved D. Looked up from germline, CDR1 is MDHEN and CDR2 is SYDVKM. The CDR3 totals 15 residues. Trimming removed 6 bases at V and 2 bases at J, with 14 bases between. This CDR3 reads CASRPGGQAYNEQFF. CDR3 nucleotides: TGTGCCAGCAGGCCAGGCGGTCAGGCCTACAATGAGCAGTTCTTC. Based on the CDR3 plus reference TRBV28 and TRBJ2-1, the full variable domain is DVKVTQSSRYLVKRTGEKVFLECVQDMDHENMFWYRQDPGLGLRLIYFSYDVKMKEKGDIPEGYSVSREKKERFSLILESASTNQTSMYLCASRPGGQAYNEQFFGPGTRLTVL.

This chain joins TRBV20-1 and TRBJ2-6; D is uncertain. Trimming removed 5 bases from V and 2 bases from J, with 7 bases in between. CDR1 is DFQATT and CDR2 is SNEGSKA in the germline V gene (reference sequence). CDR3 length: 13 amino acids. The CDR3 loop is CSAQETGANVLTF. As DNA, the CDR3 is TGCAGTGCTCAGGAGACTGGGGCCAACGTCCTGACTTTC.

This clonotype occurred a few times. The J gene is TRBJ2-5, the V gene TRBV5-1; D unclear. The CDR3 has 14 amino acids. The V end was cut by 3 bases, the J end by 3 bases, with 12 bases between. Germline V CDR1 and CDR2: SGHRS, YFSETQ. CDR3 sequence reads: CASSSNWSEETQYF. The CDR3 DNA sequence: TGCGCCAGCAGCTCGAATTGGTCAGAAGAGACCCAGTACTTC.

The chain joins TRBV15 to TRBJ1-2; D gene ambiguous. Germline loops: CDR1 LNHNV, CDR2 YYDKDF (reference sequence). CDR3 length equals 12 residues. V shed 3 bases and J shed 4 bases, with 6 bases lying between them. CDR3 DNA: TGTGCCACCAGCAGTAGTCCCTATGGCTACACCTTC. Its translation is CATSSSPYGYTF.

This chain joins TRBV20-1 and TRBJ2-7, with TRBD2 matching over 9 bases. CDR3 length: 16 residues. Germline lookup yields CDR1 DFQATT and CDR2 SNEGSKA (reference sequence). V shed 1 base, J shed 6 bases, and the junction held 13 bases outside the gene matches. In nucleotides, the CDR3 is TGCAGTGCTAGAGTCAGGCTAGCGGGGAGAGGGGGCGAGCAGTACTTC. Protein product: CSARVRLAGRGGEQYF.

The chain uses TRBV20-1 and TRBJ1-2, with D uncertain. The CDR3 contains 10 residues. Between the trimmed V and J ends, which lost 6 bases and 3 bases, there was a span of 5 bases. Germline CDR1 DFQATT, CDR2 SNEGSKA (reference sequence). The CDR3: CSAVDYGYTF. The DNA of the CDR3 is TGCAGTGCCGTGGACTATGGCTACACCTTC.

This clonotype was seen a few times. This chain uses TRBV5-4 with TRBJ2-6, with TRBD1 matching 9 bases. Germline loops: CDR1 SGHNT, CDR2 YYREEE (reference sequence). J was trimmed by 3 bases and V by 3 bases; bases with no gene match: 13. The CDR3 runs to 19 residues. Here the CDR3 DNA reads TGTGCCAGCAGCTCGGGGCCAGGGACAGGGATGGATGGGGCCAACGTCCTGACTTTC. Translating it yields CASSSGPGTGMDGANVLTF.

This clonotype was seen a handful of times. The V gene is TRBV20-1, the J gene TRBJ2-3; 8 positions match TRBD2. The CDR3 runs 16 residues. CDR1 and CDR2 (germline): DFQATT, SNEGSKA (reference sequence). V shed 4 bases and J 1 base; nucleotides not matched to a gene: 10. Here the CDR3 DNA reads TGCAGTGCTATTCCCCCTAGCGGGTTCGGCACAGATACGCAGTATTTT. It translates to CSAIPPSGFGTDTQYF.

The rearrangement links TRBV5-1 to TRBJ1-1; no reliable D call. Germline values: CDR1 SGHRS, CDR2 YFSETQ. Trimming removed 1 base at V and 1 base at J, with 11 bases between. CDR3 length: 15 amino acids. CDR3 in amino acids: CASSLKAEGNTEAFF. CDR3 DNA sequence: TGCGCCAGCAGCTTGAAGGCTGAAGGGAACACTGAAGCTTTCTTT.

The rearrangement uses TRBV3-1 and TRBJ1-2; the D is unclear. In germline, CDR1 is LGHDT, CDR2 YNNKEL (reference sequence). There are 14 residues in the CDR3. Trimming took off 1 base at V and 2 bases at J, with 8 bases between the two ends. The CDR3 nucleotides read TGTGCCAGCAGCCAAGGGACCCTGAACTATGGCTACACCTTC. This translates into CASSQGTLNYGYTF.

V gene TRBV20-1 combines with J gene TRBJ2-1, with a tentative D call TRBD1 (5 bases). Germline V gene lookup returns CDR1 DFQATT and CDR2 SNEGSKA (reference sequence). Trimming took 6 bases from V and 7 from J, leaving 13 bases between them. The CDR3 is 12 amino acids. The CDR3: CSATDRGNEQFF. CDR3 nucleotide sequence: TGCAGTGCGACGGATAGGGGAAATGAGCAGTTCTTC.

J is TRBJ2-2 and V is TRBV19, with 10 bases identical to TRBD1. V dropped 6 bases and J dropped 5; count of bases not matched to a gene: 6. Germline lookup yields CDR1 LNHDA and CDR2 SQIVND (reference sequence). CDR3 length: 15 amino acids. The CDR3 nucleotides are TGTGCCAGTAGGACGGGACAGGGGTATACCGGGGAGCTGTTTTTT. It translates to CASRTGQGYTGELFF.